Listed here are 32 T cell receptor beta chains from one sample, sequenced in a study of tumor-infiltrating lymphocytes in oesophageal squamous cell carcinoma. TCRdb ran MiXCR on the PCR reads and lists one entry per CDR3 protein. The sample has 9,500 or so distinct CDR3 sequences, roughly three fifths seen once; the top ten hold around a third. The specimen was esophageal tumor tissue. The receptors were gathered from a male donor with esophageal squamous cell carcinoma.

V is TRBV7-4 and J is TRBJ2-1; no clear D. The end of the DNA fits TRBJ2-7 better, so the J call may be wrong. Germline V gives CDR1 SGHVT, CDR2 SQSDAQ. The CDR3 loop spans 15 amino acids. The CDR3 here is CASSLGPYNNYEQYF. The CDR3 DNA is TGTGCCAGCAGCTTAGGGCCATACAACAACTACGAGCAGTACTTC.

This clonotype was seen at least ten times. The chain joins TRBV5-6 to TRBJ1-6; 7 nucleotides agree with TRBD1. The CDR3 sequence is 18 residues long. Germline V gives CDR1 SGHDT, CDR2 YYEEEE. V was clipped by 4 bases and J by 4 bases; unmatched bases: 14. CDR3 loop: CASSRNPQTGSYNSPLHF. CDR3 nucleotide sequence: TGTGCCAGCAGCCGCAATCCTCAGACAGGGTCTTATAATTCACCCCTCCACTTT.

This rearrangement joins TRBV5-1 to TRBJ1-2; no clear D gene. The CDR3 extends over 13 amino acids. Trimming stripped 2 bases from V and 2 bases from J, with 7 bases between. CDR1 and CDR2 from the germline V gene are SGHRS and YFSETQ. The CDR3 region has the DNA TGCGCCAGCAGCTTCCAGGAGAACTATGGCTACACCTTC. It yields the protein CASSFQENYGYTF.

This clonotype rates as medium-sized. This chain connects TRBV5-5 to TRBJ2-5; 9 positions agree with TRBD1. CDR1 and CDR2 from the germline V gene are SGHKS and YYEKEE (reference sequence). The V gene end was trimmed by 2 bases and the J gene end by 5 bases; junction bases not matched to a gene: 10. This CDR3 comprises 16 residues. The CDR3 DNA follows: TGTGCCAGCAGCTTAAGTAGGGACAGGGATTTGGAGACCCAGTACTTC. This sequence encodes CASSLSRDRDLETQYF. The full variable domain, its missing parts supplied by reference TRBV5-5 and TRBJ2-5, is DAGVTQSPTHLIKTRGQQVTLRCSPISGHKSVSWYQQVLGQGPQFIFQYYEKEERGRGNFPDRFSARQFPNYSSELNVNALLLGDSALYLCASSLSRDRDLETQYFGPGTRLLVL.

This clonotype has a handful of counts. V is TRBV7-3 and J is TRBJ2-1, with D possibly TRBD1 on 6 matching bases. Trimming left V 4 bases short and J 0 bases short, with 16 bases between. CDR1 and CDR2 (germline): SGHTA, FQGTGA. CDR3 length: 17 residues. This chain's CDR3 is CASSSRGNLGSYNEQFF. For the CDR3, the DNA is TGTGCCAGCAGCTCAAGGGGGAATCTAGGCTCCTACAATGAGCAGTTCTTC.

This clonotype has only a few counts. The junction does not match germline at one end; this may be a read error. The chain employs TRBV12-3 or TRBV12-4 and TRBJ2-5; D might be TRBD2 (5 bases). CDR3 length: 15 amino acids. The CDR3 is CASSPPHGKDSPLHF. The CDR3 DNA reads as TGTGCCAGCAGTCCCCCACACGGGAAGGATTCACCCCTCCACTTC.

The genes are TRBV7-6 and TRBJ2-1; TRBD2 aligns across 14 bases. From germline, CDR1 is SGHVS and CDR2 FNYEAQ. Trimming removed 3 bases from V and 0 bases from J; junction bases left unmatched: 7. This CDR3 contains 19 residues. The CDR3 sequence: CASSFRTGTSGSSYNEQFF. The CDR3 DNA is TGTGCCAGCAGCTTCCGGACCGGGACTAGCGGGAGCTCCTACAATGAGCAGTTCTTC.

V gene TRBV5-6 combines with J gene TRBJ2-3; TRBD2 matches at 7 bases. Trimming at V came to 4 bases and at J to 6 bases, leaving 14 bases not matched to a gene. CDR1 is SGHDT, CDR2 YYEEEE, per germline. CDR3 length equals 16 residues. This chain's CDR3 is CASSARGAGWADTQYF. CDR3 DNA: TGTGCCAGCAGCGCCCGGGGAGCGGGGTGGGCGGATACGCAGTATTTT.

The V and J genes are TRBV7-3 and TRBJ2-3, with 10 positions matching TRBD2. This CDR3 contains 16 residues. Germline V lookup: CDR1 SGHTA, CDR2 FQGTGA. V lost 2 bases to trimming and J lost 2 bases; unmatched junction nucleotides: 4. CDR3 nucleotide sequence: TGTGCCAGCAGCTTACAAGCGGGAGGGAACACAGATACGCAGTATTTT. Amino acids: CASSLQAGGNTDTQYF.

This rearrangement joins TRBV5-6 to TRBJ2-1; 10 bases line up with TRBD2. Germline CDR1 is SGHDT and CDR2 is YYEEEE. CDR3 length equals 17 residues. The V segment lost 0 bases and the J segment 6 bases; nucleotides outside the gene matches: 9. The CDR3 spells CASSLGLAGVPGNEQFF. In DNA, the CDR3 is TGTGCCAGCAGCTTGGGGCTAGCGGGAGTCCCGGGCAATGAGCAGTTCTTC. The full variable domain, with the rest looked up from reference TRBV5-6 and TRBJ2-1, is DAGVTQSPTHLIKTRGQQVTLRCSPKSGHDTVSWYQQALGQGPQFIFQYYEEEERQRGNFPDRFSGHQFPNYSSELNVNALLLGDSALYLCASSLGLAGVPGNEQFFGPGTRLTVL.

The V call is TRBV5-3, the J call TRBJ2-1; D is perhaps TRBD1 or TRBD2 (5 bases each). Being an ORF, TRBV5-3 has a function that is uncertain. The V gene lost 8 bases and the J gene lost 2 bases, with 17 bases spanning the gap. The CDR3 has 15 amino acids. The CDR3 here is CASRGVGRAYNEQFF. DNA of the CDR3: TGTGCCAGCAGAGGGGTGGGGCGCGCCTACAATGAGCAGTTCTTC.

This clonotype counts as medium-sized (0.01 to 0.1%). CDR3 amino acids: CAISRNRDGGGYEQYF. CDR3 DNA: TGTGCCATCAGCAGGAACAGGGATGGGGGTGGCTACGAGCAGTACTTC. This chain joins TRBV10-3 and TRBJ2-7, with D possibly TRBD1 on 6 matching bases. Germline V gives CDR1 ENHRY, CDR2 SYGVKD. The CDR3 totals 16 residues. The ends were cut back, 6 bases at V and 3 bases at J, with 21 bases in the middle.

The chain couples TRBV7-6 to TRBJ2-7; 11 nucleotides align to TRBD2. The J call could be wrong; TRBJ2-1 is a better fit for the DNA end. This CDR3 comprises 14 residues. The germline gives CDR1 SGHVS, CDR2 FNYEAQ. This chain's CDR3 is CASSLTSGSNEQFF. For the CDR3, the DNA is TGTGCCAGCAGCTTAACTAGCGGGAGCAATGAGCAGTTCTTC.

The V and J genes are TRBV12-3 or TRBV12-4 and TRBJ1-2, with 9 nucleotides matching TRBD2. The DNA end is more similar to TRBJ2-7, so the J call may be wrong. The CDR3 extends over 15 amino acids. CDR3 in amino acids: CASSLAAGGTYEQYF. The CDR3 nucleotides are TGTGCCAGCAGTTTAGCTGCGGGAGGGACCTACGAGCAGTACTTC.

CDR3 residues: CASSGGSYEQYF. The CDR3 bases are TGTGCCAGCAGTGGGGGGTCCTACGAGCAGTACTTC. The rearrangement uses TRBV12-3 or TRBV12-4 and TRBJ2-7; D is perhaps TRBD2 (6 bases). Trimming shortened V by 5 bases and J by 1 base, and 6 bases separated the two germline ends. The CDR3 sequence is 12 residues long.

The chain couples TRBV7-4 to TRBJ2-3; D may be TRBD2 (5 bases). Germline assignment: CDR1 SGHVT and CDR2 SQSDAQ. The CDR3 contains 14 residues. Trimming pared 0 bases from V and 14 bases from J, leaving 18 bases between. The CDR3 sequence is CASSLAGYTGELYF. For the CDR3, the DNA is TGTGCCAGCAGCTTAGCAGGGTACACCGGGGAGCTGTATTTT.

This sequence joins TRBV7-2 and TRBJ2-5; the D gene is possibly TRBD2 (5 bases). From germline, CDR1 is SGHTA and CDR2 FQGNSA. Trimming shortened V by 5 bases and J by 7 bases, and 17 bases separated the two germline ends. The CDR3 runs to 14 residues. CDR3 in DNA: TGTGCCAGCAGCGTGACCCCAGGAGGTGTGACCCAGTACTTC. Its protein is CASSVTPGGVTQYF.

The chain links TRBV6-5 to TRBJ2-5; D may be TRBD1 (6 bases). With the DNA end fitting TRBJ2-1 better, the J assignment may be wrong. CDR3 size: 13 residues. Germline CDR1 and CDR2: MNHEY and SVGAGI. The DNA of the CDR3 is TGTGCCAGCAGATCACAGGGCGGGAATGAGCAGTTCTTC. This gives the protein CASRSQGGNEQFF.

V and J are TRBV5-5 and TRBJ2-1; 7 nucleotides match TRBD1. The CDR3 covers 15 residues. Germline CDR1 SGHKS, CDR2 YYEKEE (reference sequence). The V segment lost 2 bases and the J segment 2 bases; nucleotides outside the gene matches: 4. CDR3 nucleotides: TGTGCCAGCAGCTTAGGGCAGGGGGCCTACAATGAGCAGTTCTTC. Translating it yields CASSLGQGAYNEQFF.

This chain connects TRBV7-2 to TRBJ2-4, with 8 bases fitting TRBD1. The J call is in doubt because the DNA end fits TRBJ2-5 better. Germline V lookup: CDR1 SGHTA, CDR2 FQGNSA. The length of the CDR3 is 18 residues. The CDR3 DNA reads as TGTGCCAGCAGCTTAGGTTCGGGTTGGCAGGGGGCCCGGGAGACCCAGTACTTC. It yields the protein CASSLGSGWQGARETQYF.

This clonotype was counted between two and nine times. The V call is TRBV7-8, the J call TRBJ2-3; 9 bases are shared with TRBD2. The J call may be wrong; the DNA end is better matched by TRBJ2-1. Germline CDR1 is SGHVS and CDR2 is FQNEAQ. CDR3 length equals 11 residues. The CDR3 DNA reads TGTGCCAGCAGCGTTAGCGGGGGGCAGTTCTTC. Its translation is CASSVSGGQFF.

The table lists this clonotype with many counts. This rearrangement joins TRBV25-1 to TRBJ1-4; D is unclear. The length of the CDR3 is 15 residues. Germline assignment: CDR1 MGHDK and CDR2 SYGVNS. V was cut by 1 base and J by 8 bases, with 14 bases left in between. For the CDR3, the DNA is TGTGCCAGCAGTGAATCCACGGGGTGGGTCGAAAAACTGTTTTTT. Protein product: CASSESTGWVEKLFF.

The table lists this clonotype with many counts. A much larger clone differs by one base, so this may be a read error. The chain has TRBV11-2 and TRBJ2-5; D gene uncertain. The CDR3 is 15 residues long. Trimming took 4 bases from V and 11 from J, leaving 23 bases between them. CDR1 is SGHAT, CDR2 FQNNGV, per germline. In nucleotides, the CDR3 is TGTGCCAGCAGCTCGAGGACCGTTTCCTACAATGAGCAGTACTTC. It yields the protein CASSSRTVSYNEQYF.

The V and J genes are TRBV28 and TRBJ2-4, with D unresolved. Matching the DNA end better, TRBJ1-2 makes the J call doubtful. The CDR3 has 15 amino acids. Germline CDR1 MDHEN, CDR2 SYDVKM. The CDR3 bases are TGTGCCAGCAGTCTAGATGTTGAGGGCGGCTATGGCTACACCTTC. Its protein product is CASSLDVEGGYGYTF.

The chain recombines TRBV7-6 with TRBJ2-1; D is undetermined. The end of the DNA is better explained by TRBJ2-7, so the J call may be wrong. The germline CDR1 and CDR2 sequences are SGHVS and FNYEAQ. This CDR3 is built from 13 residues. CDR3 region: CASSFAQTYEQYF. As DNA, the CDR3 is TGTGCCAGCAGCTTTGCACAGACCTACGAGCAGTACTTC.

DNA for the CDR3: TGCGCCAGCACCCAAGGGAATGGTGAGACCCAGTACTTC. It translates to CASTQGNGETQYF. V usage is TRBV5-1 and J usage is TRBJ2-5, with D hard to call. The CDR3 extends over 13 amino acids. CDR1 is SGHRS, CDR2 YFSETQ, per germline. The V end was cut by 6 bases, the J end by 5 bases, with 14 bases between.

The rearrangement uses TRBV7-2 and TRBJ2-1, with D maybe TRBD2 (5 bases). The last part of the DNA fits TRBJ2-7 better; the J call may be wrong. CDR1 and CDR2 (germline): SGHTA, FQGNSA. This CDR3 spans 14 amino acids. The CDR3 region is CASSFSERAYEQYF. The CDR3 bases are TGTGCCAGCAGCTTTTCCGAGAGGGCCTACGAGCAGTACTTC.

The chain carries TRBV7-9 and TRBJ1-1; no clear D. Germline V gives CDR1 SEHNR, CDR2 FQNEAQ (reference sequence). Trimming removed 6 bases at V and 1 base at J, with 6 bases between. The CDR3 runs to 12 residues. The CDR3 DNA reads as TGTGCCAGCAGGGACGGGAACACTGAAGCTTTCTTT. Its protein product is CASRDGNTEAFF.

The V and J genes are TRBV7-8 and TRBJ2-1, with 11 nucleotides matching TRBD1. Trimming cost V 4 bases and J 3 bases; bases outside gene matches: 5. The CDR3 totals 16 residues. Germline CDR1 reads SGHVS; CDR2 reads FQNEAQ. CDR3 DNA: TGTGCCAGCAGCTCCCGGGACAGGGGGGACTACAATGAGCAGTTCTTC. The encoded protein is CASSSRDRGDYNEQFF.

V and J are TRBV7-2 and TRBJ2-7, with D possibly being TRBD1 (5 bases). The CDR3 covers 15 residues. Trimming left V 4 bases short and J 2 bases short, with 15 bases between. Per germline, CDR1 SGHTA and CDR2 FQGNSA. The CDR3 here is CASSSFRTSAYEQYF. CDR3 bases: TGTGCCAGCAGCTCTTTCAGGACATCAGCCTACGAGCAGTACTTC.

This clonotype appeared many times. CDR3 bases: TGTGCCAGCTCACCTCCAGCGGGATACAATGAGCAGTTCTTC. Protein: CASSPPAGYNEQFF. The chain recombines TRBV18 with TRBJ2-1; 7 bases are a match to TRBD2. V trimming: 3 bases; J trimming: 4 bases; junction bases outside the gene matches: 3. Germline assignment: CDR1 KGHSH and CDR2 LQKENI. The CDR3 runs to 14 residues.

The genes are TRBV7-3 and TRBJ2-3, with D uncertain. Germline V gives CDR1 SGHTA, CDR2 FQGTGA. V was shortened by 5 bases and J by 6 bases, with 15 bases between the two germline ends. This CDR3 has 14 residues. The CDR3 nucleotides read TGTGCCAGCAGCGCGACACTAAACGCGGATACGCAGTATTTT. Protein product: CASSATLNADTQYF.